This T cell receptor beta chain was captured in a study of blood T cell repertoires in COVID-19. Background on the study: T cells, B-cell-depleted T cells, or PBMCs supplied cDNA or gDNA.

V shed 9 bases and J shed 3 bases, with 15 bases lying between them. The CDR3 covers 13 residues. Germline values: CDR1 MNHEY, CDR2 SVGAGI. Here immunoSEQ multiplex PCR was the method, and the copy in TCRdb shows in-frame clones only, minus some. The table lists 90,000 to 120,000 clones, about 86% of them singletons. Enrolled through a virtual design, the participants were between 18 and 89 years of age and came from 24 US areas. The origin of this receptor is a woman aged 45-65 years who had recovered from COVID-19. The sample taken for sequencing was PBMCs or T cells enriched from blood (not recorded which). The chain combines TRBV6-5 with TRBJ2-7; tentatively, D is TRBD1 (6 bases). CDR3 in DNA: TGTGCCAGAGGACAGACCACCAACTACGAGCAGTACTTC. Amino acid sequence: CARGQTTNYEQYF.